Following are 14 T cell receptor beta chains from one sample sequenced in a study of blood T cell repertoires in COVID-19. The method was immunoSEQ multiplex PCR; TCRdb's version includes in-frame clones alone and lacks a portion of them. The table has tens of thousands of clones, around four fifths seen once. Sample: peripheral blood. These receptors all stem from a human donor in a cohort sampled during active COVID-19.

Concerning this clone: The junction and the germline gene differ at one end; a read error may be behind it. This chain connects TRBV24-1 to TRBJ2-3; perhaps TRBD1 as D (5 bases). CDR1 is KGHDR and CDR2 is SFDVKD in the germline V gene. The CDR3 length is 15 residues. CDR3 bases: TGTGCCACCAGTGCTTTGGCAGGGAACACAGATACGCAGTATTTT. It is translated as CATSALAGNTDTQYF.

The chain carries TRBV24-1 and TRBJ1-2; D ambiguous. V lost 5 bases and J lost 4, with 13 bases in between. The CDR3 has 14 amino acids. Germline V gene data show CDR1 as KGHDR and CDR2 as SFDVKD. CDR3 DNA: TGTGCCACCAGTGGTAATGAGCACGGCTATGGCTACACCTTC. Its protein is CATSGNEHGYGYTF.

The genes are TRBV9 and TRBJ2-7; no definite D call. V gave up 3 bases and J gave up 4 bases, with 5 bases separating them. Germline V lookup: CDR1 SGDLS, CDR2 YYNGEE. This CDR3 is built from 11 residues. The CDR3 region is CASSAGYEQYF. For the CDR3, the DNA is TGTGCCAGCAGCGCAGGTTACGAGCAGTACTTC.

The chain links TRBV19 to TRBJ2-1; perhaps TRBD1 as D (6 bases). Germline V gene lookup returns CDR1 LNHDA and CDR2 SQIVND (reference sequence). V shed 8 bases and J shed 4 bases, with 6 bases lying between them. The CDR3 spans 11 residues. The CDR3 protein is CASGQYNEQFF. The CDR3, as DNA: TGTGCCAGTGGACAGTACAATGAGCAGTTCTTC.

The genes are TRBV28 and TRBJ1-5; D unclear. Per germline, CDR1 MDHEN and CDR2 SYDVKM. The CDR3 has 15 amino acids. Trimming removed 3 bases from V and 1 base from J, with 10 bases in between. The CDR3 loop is CASSFGRLSNQPQHF. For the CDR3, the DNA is TGTGCCAGCAGTTTCGGCAGACTAAGCAATCAGCCCCAGCATTTT.

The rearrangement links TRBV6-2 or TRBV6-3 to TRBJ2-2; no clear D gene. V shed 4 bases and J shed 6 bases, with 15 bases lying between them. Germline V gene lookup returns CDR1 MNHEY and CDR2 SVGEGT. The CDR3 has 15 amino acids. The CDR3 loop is CASSSIAPTPGELFF. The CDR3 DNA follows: TGTGCCAGCAGTTCAATAGCTCCAACCCCCGGGGAGCTGTTTTTT.

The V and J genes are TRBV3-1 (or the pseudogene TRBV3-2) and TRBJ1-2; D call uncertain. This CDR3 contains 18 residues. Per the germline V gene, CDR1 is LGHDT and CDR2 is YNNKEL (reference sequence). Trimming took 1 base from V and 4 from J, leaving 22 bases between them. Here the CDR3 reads CASSQAQHPRTKGYGYTF. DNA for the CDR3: TGTGCCAGCAGCCAAGCCCAACATCCCCGAACTAAAGGCTATGGCTACACCTTC.

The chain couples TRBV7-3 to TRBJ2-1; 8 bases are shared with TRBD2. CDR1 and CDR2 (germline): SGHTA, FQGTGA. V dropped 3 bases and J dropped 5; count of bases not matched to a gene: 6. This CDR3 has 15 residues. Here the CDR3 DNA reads TGTGCCAGCAGCTTTAGGCTAGCGGGTGACAATGAGCAGTTCTTC. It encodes CASSFRLAGDNEQFF.

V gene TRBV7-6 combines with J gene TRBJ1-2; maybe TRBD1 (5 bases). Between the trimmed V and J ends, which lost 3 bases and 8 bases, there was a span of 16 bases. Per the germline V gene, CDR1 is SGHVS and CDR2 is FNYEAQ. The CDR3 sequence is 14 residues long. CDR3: CASSLAQGEGGYTF. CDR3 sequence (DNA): TGTGCCAGCAGCTTGGCCCAGGGTGAAGGGGGCTACACCTTC.

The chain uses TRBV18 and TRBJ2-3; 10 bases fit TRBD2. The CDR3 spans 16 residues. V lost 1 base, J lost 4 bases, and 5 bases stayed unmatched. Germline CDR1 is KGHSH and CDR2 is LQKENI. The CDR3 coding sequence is TGTGCCAGCTCACCACTTTCTAGCGGGGGAGCAGATACGCAGTATTTT. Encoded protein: CASSPLSSGGADTQYF.

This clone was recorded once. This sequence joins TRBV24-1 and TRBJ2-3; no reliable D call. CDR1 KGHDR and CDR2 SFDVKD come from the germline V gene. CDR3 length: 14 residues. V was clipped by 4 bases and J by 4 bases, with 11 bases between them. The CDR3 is CATSDPNTPDTQYF. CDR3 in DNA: TGTGCCACCAGTGACCCGAACACCCCAGATACGCAGTATTTT.

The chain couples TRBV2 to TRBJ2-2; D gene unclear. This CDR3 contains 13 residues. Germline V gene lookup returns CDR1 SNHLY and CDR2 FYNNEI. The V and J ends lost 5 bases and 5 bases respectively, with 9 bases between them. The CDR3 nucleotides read TGTGCCAGCAGTTATAGCCAGACCGGGGAGCTGTTTTTT. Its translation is CASSYSQTGELFF.

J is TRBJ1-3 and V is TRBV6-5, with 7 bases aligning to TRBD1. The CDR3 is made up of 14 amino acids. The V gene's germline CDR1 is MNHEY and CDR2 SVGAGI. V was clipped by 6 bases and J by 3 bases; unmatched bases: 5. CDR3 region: CASRTTGRGNTIYF. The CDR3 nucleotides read TGTGCCAGCAGAACGACAGGGCGTGGAAACACCATATATTTT.

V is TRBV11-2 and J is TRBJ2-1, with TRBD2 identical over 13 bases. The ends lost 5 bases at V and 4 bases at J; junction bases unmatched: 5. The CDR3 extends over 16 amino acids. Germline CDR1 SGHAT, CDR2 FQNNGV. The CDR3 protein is CASSKLAGGPYNEQFF. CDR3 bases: TGTGCCAGCAGCAAACTAGCGGGAGGGCCGTACAATGAGCAGTTCTTC.